The clone carrying this T cell receptor beta chain was counted a single time. The CDR3 loop spans 15 amino acids. The V gene's germline CDR1 is LGHNA and CDR2 YNFKEQ. V shed 5 bases, J shed 0 bases, and the junction held 7 bases outside the gene matches. When replicate PCRs were run on sorted subsets, they used 150 to 200 ng DNA, roughly 30,000 T cell genomes. Some clones are missing from TCRdb's copy, which holds only in-frame ones; the method was immunoSEQ multiplex PCR. The table records 2.3 million or so clones, just over 90% of them present only once. These data belong to a study of shared clonotypes between healthy human individuals.

The chain has TRBV4-2 and TRBJ2-7, with 7 bases that match TRBD2. Sequencing was carried out using naive CD4+ T cells from PBMCs. Specified subset: CD45RA+ positively selected. This TCR came from a man aged 18 to 29 in good health. Some clones in this sample may be carry-over from other donors' samples. This CDR3 reads CASSRSGDSSYEQYF. The CDR3 DNA is TGTGCCAGCAGCAGGAGCGGGGACTCCTCCTACGAGCAGTACTTC.